This TCR beta chain is from a study of cytomegalovirus exposure and HLA in healthy donors. Study-wide results and limits: TCR beta V- and J-gene trimming, according to a later analysis, was linked to a missense DCLRE1C variant.

The CDR3 contains 14 residues. In germline, CDR1 is MGHRA, CDR2 YSYEKL. V lost 4 bases and J lost 4; bases outside the gene matches: 4. Amplification used 60 Vbeta primers and 13 Jbeta primers. Generated by immunoSEQ multiplex PCR, the TCRdb table keeps only in-frame clones and is missing some. The sample shows about 180,000 clones, under 85% of them seen only once. As for this clone: The antigen remains undetermined.

This receptor was obtained from a male donor in good health and CMV-seronegative. The material sequenced was PBMCs. The V gene is TRBV4-1, the J gene TRBJ1-2; the match to TRBD1 covers 9 bases. CDR3 loop: CASSRTGGFYGYTF. The CDR3 region has the DNA TGCGCCAGCAGCCGAACAGGGGGCTTCTATGGCTACACCTTC.